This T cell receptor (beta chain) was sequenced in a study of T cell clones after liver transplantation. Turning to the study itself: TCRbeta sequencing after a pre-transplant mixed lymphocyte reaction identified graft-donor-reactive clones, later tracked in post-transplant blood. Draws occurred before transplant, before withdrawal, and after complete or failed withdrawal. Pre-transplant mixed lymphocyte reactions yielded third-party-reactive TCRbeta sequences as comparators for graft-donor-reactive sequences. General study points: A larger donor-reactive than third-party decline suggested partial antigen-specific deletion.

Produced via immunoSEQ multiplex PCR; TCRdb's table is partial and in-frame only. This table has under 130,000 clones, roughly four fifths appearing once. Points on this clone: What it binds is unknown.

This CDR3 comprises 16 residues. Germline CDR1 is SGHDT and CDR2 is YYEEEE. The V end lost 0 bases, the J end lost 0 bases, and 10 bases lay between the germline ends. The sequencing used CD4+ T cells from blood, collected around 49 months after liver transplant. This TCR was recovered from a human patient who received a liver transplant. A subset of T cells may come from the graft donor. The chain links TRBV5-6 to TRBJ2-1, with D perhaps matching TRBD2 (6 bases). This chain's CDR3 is CASSLEEAGSYNEQFF. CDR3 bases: TGTGCCAGCAGCTTGGAGGAAGCGGGCTCCTACAATGAGCAGTTCTTC.